Following are 2 T cell receptor beta chains from one sample sequenced in a study of blood T cell repertoires in COVID-19. Measured with immunoSEQ multiplex PCR; TCRdb has only the in-frame clones, and not every one. This table has 100,000 or so clones, about 89% appearing once. Source material: peripheral blood. These receptor sequences come from a human donor with acute or convalescent COVID-19. The donor label of this sample is uncertain.

The chain couples TRBV14 to TRBJ2-1, with 10 positions matching TRBD1. With 4 bases clipped from V and 3 bases from J, the junction kept 3 bases outside the gene matches. CDR3 length: 15 amino acids. CDR1 and CDR2 from the germline V gene are SGHDN and FVKESK. CDR3 amino acids: CASSPWTGGYNEQFF. The CDR3 DNA reads TGTGCCAGCAGCCCTTGGACAGGGGGCTACAATGAGCAGTTCTTC. The variable domain in full, completed from reference TRBV14 and TRBJ2-1, reads EAGVTQFPSHSVIEKGQTVTLRCDPISGHDNLYWYRRVMGKEIKFLLHFVKESKQDESGMPNNRFLAERTGGTYSTLKVQPAELEDSGVYFCASSPWTGGYNEQFFGPGTRLTVL.

The CDR3 nucleotides are TGTGCCAGCAGATCGGGGGGCACGGAGACCCAGTACTTC. Its translation: CASRSGGTETQYF. The chain has TRBV12-3 or TRBV12-4 and TRBJ2-5; D may be TRBD2 (7 bases). The V gene lost 6 bases and the J gene lost 5 bases, with 13 bases spanning the gap. This CDR3 contains 13 residues.